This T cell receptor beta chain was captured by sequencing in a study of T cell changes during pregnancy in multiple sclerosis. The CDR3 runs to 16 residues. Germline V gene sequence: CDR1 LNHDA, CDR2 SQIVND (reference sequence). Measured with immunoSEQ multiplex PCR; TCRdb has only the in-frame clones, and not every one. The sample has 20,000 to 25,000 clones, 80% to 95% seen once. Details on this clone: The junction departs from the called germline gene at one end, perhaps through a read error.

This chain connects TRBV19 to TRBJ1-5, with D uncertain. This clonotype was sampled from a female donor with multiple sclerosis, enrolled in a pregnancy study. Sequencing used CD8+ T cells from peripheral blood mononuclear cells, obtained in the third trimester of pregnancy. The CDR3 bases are TGTGCCAGTAGTGTAGAACGCGAGGGCCCCAATCAGCCCCAGCATTTT. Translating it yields CASSVEREGPNQPQHF.